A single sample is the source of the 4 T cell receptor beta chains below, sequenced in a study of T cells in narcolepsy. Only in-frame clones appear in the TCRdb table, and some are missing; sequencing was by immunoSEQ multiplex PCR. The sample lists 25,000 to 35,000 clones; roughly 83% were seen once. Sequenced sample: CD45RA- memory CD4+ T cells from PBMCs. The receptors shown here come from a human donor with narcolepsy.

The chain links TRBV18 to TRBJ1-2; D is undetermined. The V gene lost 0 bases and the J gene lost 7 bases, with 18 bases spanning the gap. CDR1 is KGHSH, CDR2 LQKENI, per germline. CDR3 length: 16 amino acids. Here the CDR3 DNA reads TGTGCCAGCTCACCACCGTCTATAGAGGGTTTGAGTGGCTACACCTTC. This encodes CASSPPSIEGLSGYTF.

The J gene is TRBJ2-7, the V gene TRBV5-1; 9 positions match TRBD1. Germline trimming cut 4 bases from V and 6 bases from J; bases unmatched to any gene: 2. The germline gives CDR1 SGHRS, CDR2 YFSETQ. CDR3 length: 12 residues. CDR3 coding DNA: TGCGCCAGCAGCGGGACAGGGTTCGAGCAGTACTTC. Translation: CASSGTGFEQYF.

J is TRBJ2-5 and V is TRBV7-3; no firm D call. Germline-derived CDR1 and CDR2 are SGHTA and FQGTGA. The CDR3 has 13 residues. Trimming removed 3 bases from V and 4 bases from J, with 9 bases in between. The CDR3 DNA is TGTGCCAGCAGCTTGGCAACCCCAGAGACCCAGTACTTC. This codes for CASSLATPETQYF.

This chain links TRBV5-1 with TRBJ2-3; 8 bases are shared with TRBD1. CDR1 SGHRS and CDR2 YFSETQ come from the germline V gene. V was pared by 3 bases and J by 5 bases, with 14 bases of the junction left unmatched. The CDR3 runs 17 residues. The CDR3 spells CASSSGGIRGPQDTQYF. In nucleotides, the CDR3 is TGCGCCAGCAGCTCGGGCGGGATCAGGGGGCCTCAAGATACGCAGTATTTT. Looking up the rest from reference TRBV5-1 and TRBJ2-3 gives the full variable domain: KAGVTQTPRYLIKTRGQQVTLSCSPISGHRSVSWYQQTPGQGLQFLFEYFSETQRNKGNFPGRFSGRQFSNSRSEMNVSTLELGDSALYLCASSSGGIRGPQDTQYFGPGTRLTVL.